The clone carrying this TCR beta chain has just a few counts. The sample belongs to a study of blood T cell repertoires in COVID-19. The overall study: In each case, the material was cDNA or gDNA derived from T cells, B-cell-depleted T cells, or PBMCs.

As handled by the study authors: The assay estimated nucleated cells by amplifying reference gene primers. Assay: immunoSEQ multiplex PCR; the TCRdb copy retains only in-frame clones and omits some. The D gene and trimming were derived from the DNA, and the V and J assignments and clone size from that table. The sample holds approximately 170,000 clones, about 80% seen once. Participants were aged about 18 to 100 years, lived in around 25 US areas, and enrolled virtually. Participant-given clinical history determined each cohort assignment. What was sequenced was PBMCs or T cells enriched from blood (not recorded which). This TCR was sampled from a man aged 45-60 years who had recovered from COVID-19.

CDR3 residues: CASSLTGWGTGELFF. The CDR3 coding sequence is TGTGCCAGCAGCCTAACAGGGTGGGGCACCGGGGAGCTGTTTTTT. The rearrangement joins TRBV7-2 to TRBJ2-2; possibly TRBD1 for D (6 bases). CDR3 length: 15 amino acids. Trimming pared 5 bases from V and 4 bases from J, leaving 14 bases between. Germline V gene sequence: CDR1 SGHTA, CDR2 FQGNSA.